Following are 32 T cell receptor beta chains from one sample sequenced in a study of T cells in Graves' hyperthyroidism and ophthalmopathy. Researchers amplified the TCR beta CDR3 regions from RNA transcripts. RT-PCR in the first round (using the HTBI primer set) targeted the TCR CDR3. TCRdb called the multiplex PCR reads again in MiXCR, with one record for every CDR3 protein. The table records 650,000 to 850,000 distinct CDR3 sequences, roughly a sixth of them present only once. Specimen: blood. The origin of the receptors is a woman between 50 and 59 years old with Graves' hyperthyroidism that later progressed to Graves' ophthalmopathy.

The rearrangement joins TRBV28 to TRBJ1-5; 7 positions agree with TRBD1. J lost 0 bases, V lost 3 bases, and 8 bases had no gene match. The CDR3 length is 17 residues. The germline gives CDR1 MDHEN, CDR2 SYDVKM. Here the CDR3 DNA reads TGTGCCAGCAGTTTTCCCGGGACAGTTTATAGCAATCAGCCCCAGCATTTT. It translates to CASSFPGTVYSNQPQHF.

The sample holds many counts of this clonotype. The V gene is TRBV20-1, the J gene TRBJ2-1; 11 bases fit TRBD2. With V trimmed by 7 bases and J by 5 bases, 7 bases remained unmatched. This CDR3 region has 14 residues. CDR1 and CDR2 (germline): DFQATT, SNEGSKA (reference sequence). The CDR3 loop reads CSVRLAGGHNEQFF. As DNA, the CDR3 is TGCAGTGTTCGCCTAGCGGGGGGCCACAATGAGCAGTTCTTC.

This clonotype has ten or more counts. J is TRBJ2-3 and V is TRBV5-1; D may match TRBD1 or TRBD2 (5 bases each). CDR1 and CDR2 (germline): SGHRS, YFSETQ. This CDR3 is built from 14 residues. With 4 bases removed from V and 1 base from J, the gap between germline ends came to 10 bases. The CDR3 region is CASSPGTRTDTQYF. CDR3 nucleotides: TGCGCCAGCAGCCCAGGGACGCGCACAGATACGCAGTATTTT.

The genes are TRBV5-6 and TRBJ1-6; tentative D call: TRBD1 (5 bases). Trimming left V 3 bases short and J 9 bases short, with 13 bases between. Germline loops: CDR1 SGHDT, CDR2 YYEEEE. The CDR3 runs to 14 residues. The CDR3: CASSWGYESSPLHF. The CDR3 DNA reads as TGTGCCAGCAGCTGGGGGTACGAGTCTTCACCCCTCCACTTT.

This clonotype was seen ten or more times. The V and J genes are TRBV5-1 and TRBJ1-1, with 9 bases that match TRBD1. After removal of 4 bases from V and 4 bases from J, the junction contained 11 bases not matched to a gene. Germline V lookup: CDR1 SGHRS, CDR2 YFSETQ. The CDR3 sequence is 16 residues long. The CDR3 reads CASSVRDRDGVTEAFF. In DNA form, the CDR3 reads TGCGCCAGCAGCGTGAGGGACAGGGACGGAGTCACTGAAGCTTTCTTT.

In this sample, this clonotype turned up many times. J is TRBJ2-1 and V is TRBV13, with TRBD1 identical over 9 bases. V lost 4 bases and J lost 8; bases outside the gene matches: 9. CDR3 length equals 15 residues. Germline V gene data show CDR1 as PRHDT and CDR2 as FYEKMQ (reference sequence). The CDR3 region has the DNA TGTGCCAGCAGCTGGGCCGGGACAGGGTTCGATGAGCAGTTCTTC. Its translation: CASSWAGTGFDEQFF.

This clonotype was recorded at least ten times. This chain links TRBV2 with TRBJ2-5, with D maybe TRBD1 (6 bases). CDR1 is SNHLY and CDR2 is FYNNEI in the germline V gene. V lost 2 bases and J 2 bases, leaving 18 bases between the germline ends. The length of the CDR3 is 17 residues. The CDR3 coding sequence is TGTGCCAGCAGTGAAAGATTACAGGGAATACCTCAAGAGACCCAGTACTTC. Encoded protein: CASSERLQGIPQETQYF.

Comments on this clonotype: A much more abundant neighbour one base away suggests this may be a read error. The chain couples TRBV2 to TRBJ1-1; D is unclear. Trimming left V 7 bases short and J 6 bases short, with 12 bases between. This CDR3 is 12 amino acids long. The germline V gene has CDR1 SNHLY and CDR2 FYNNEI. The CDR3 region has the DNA TGTGCCAGCACCTACGGTGAAGCTGAAGCTTTCTTT. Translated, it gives CASTYGEAEAFF.

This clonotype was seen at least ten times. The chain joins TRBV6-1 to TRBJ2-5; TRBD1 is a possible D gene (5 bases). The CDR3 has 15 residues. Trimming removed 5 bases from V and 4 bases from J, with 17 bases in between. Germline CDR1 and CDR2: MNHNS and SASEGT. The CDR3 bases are TGTGCCAGCAGTTCCGCCATCGACCAGGGAGAGACCCAGTACTTC. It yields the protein CASSSAIDQGETQYF.

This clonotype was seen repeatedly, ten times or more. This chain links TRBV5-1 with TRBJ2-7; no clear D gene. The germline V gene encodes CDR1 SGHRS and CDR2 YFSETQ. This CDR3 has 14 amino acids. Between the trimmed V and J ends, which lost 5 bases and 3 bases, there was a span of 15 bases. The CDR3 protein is CASRSGRNSYEQYF. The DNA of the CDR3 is TGCGCCAGCAGATCCGGACGGAATAGCTACGAGCAGTACTTC.

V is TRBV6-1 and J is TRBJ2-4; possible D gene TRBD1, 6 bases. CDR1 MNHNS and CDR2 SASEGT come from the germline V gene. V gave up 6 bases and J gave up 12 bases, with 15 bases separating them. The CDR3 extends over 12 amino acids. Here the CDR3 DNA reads TGTGCCAGCAGGGCCGGACAGTTGAATCAGTACTTC. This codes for CASRAGQLNQYF.

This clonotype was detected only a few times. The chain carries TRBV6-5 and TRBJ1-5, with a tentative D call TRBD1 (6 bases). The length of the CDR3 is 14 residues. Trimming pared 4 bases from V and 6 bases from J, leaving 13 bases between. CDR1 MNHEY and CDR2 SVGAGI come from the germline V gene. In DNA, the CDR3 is TGTGCCAGCAGTTCGGGGGGCTCCAGTCAGCCCCAGCATTTT. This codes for CASSSGGSSQPQHF.

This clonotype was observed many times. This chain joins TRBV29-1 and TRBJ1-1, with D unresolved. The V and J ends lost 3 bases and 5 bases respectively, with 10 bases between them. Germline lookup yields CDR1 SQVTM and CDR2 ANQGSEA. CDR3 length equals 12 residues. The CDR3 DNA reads TGCAGCGTTGAGGTGGGGAGTACTGAAGCTTTCTTT. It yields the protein CSVEVGSTEAFF.

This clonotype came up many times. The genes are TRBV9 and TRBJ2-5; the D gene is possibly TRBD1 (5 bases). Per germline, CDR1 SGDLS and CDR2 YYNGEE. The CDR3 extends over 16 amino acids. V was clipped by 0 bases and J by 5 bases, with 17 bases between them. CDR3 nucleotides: TGTGCCAGCAGCGTAGATGCCAGGGCATTGCGTGAGACCCAGTACTTC. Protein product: CASSVDARALRETQYF.

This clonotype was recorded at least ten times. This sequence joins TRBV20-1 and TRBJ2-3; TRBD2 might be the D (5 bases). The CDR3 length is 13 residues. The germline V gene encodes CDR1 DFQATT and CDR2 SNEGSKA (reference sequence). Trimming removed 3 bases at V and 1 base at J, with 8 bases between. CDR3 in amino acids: CSASFGGTDTQYF. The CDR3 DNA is TGCAGTGCTAGTTTCGGGGGCACAGATACGCAGTATTTT.

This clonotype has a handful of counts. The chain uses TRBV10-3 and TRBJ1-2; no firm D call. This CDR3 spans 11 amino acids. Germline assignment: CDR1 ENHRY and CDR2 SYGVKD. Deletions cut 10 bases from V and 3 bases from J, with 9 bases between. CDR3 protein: CATTGDYGYTF. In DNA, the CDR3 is TGTGCCACCACGGGAGACTATGGCTACACCTTC.

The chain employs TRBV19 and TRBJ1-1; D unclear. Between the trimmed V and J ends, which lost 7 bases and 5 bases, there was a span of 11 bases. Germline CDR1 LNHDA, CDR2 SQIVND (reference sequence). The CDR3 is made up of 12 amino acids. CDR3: CASTDFGTEAFF. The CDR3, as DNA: TGTGCCAGTACAGATTTTGGGACTGAAGCTTTCTTT.

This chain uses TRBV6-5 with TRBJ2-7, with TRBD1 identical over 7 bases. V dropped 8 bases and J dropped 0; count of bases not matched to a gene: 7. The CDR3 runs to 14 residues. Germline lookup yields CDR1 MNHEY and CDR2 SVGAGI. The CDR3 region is CASRQGSLSYEQYF. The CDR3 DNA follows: TGTGCCAGCCGACAGGGTTCCCTCTCCTACGAGCAGTACTTC.

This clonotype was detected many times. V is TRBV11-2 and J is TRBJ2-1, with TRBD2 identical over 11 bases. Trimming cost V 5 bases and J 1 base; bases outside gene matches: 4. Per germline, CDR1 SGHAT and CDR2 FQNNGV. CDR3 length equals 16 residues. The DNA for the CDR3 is TGTGCCAGCAGCAAATGGACTAGCGGGTCCTACAATGAGCAGTTCTTC. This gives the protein CASSKWTSGSYNEQFF. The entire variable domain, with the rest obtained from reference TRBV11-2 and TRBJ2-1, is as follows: EAGVAQSPRYKIIEKRQSVAFWCNPISGHATLYWYQQILGQGPKLLIQFQNNGVVDDSQLPKDRFSAERLKGVDSTLKIQPAKLEDSAVYLCASSKWTSGSYNEQFFGPGTRLTVL.

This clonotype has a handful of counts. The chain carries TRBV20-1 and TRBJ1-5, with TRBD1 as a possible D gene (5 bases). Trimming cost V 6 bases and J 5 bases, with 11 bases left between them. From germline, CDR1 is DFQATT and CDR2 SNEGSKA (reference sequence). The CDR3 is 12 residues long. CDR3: CSAMGPDQPQHF. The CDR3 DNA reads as TGCAGTGCGATGGGACCGGATCAGCCCCAGCATTTT.

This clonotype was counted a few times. The CDR3 DNA reads as TGTGCCAGCAGTGTGGGGACAGAAGCGCAGTATTTT. This sequence encodes CASSVGTEAQYF. V usage is TRBV6-1 and J usage is TRBJ2-3, with TRBD1 matching 7 bases. The CDR3 contains 12 residues. Germline assignment: CDR1 MNHNS and CDR2 SASEGT. Germline trimming cut 4 bases from V and 10 bases from J; bases unmatched to any gene: 5.

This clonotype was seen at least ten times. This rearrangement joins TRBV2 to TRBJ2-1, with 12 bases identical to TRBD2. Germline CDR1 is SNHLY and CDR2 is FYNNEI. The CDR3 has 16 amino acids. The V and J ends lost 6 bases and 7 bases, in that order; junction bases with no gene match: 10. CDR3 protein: CASSLILAGGKNEQFF. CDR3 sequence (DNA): TGTGCCAGCAGCTTAATTCTAGCGGGGGGGAAAAATGAGCAGTTCTTC.

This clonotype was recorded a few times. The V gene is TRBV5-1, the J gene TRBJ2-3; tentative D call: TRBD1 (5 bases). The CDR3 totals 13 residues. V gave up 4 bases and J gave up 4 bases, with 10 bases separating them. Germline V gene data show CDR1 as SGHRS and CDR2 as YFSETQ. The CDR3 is CASSIREADTQYF. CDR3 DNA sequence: TGCGCCAGCAGCATCAGGGAAGCAGATACGCAGTATTTT. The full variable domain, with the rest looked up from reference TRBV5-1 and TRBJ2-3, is KAGVTQTPRYLIKTRGQQVTLSCSPISGHRSVSWYQQTPGQGLQFLFEYFSETQRNKGNFPGRFSGRQFSNSRSEMNVSTLELGDSALYLCASSIREADTQYFGPGTRLTVL.

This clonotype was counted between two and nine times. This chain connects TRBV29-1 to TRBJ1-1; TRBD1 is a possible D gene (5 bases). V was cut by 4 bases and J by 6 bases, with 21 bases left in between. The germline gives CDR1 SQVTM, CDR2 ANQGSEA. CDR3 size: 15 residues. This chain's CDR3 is CSVATRRGVGAEAFF. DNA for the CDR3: TGCAGCGTTGCCACCCGGAGGGGTGTCGGCGCTGAAGCTTTCTTT.

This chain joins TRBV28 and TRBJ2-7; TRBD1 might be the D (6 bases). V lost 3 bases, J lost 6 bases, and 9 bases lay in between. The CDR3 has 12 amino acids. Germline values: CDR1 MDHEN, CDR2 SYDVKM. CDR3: CASSFRGSEQYF. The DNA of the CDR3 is TGTGCCAGCAGTTTCAGGGGTTCCGAGCAGTACTTC.

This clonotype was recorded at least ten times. The CDR3 sequence: CASTGTGGRETQYF. The CDR3, as DNA: TGTGCCAGCACCGGGACAGGGGGAAGGGAGACCCAGTACTTC. The chain couples TRBV2 to TRBJ2-5; 11 bases match TRBD1. The germline V gene encodes CDR1 SNHLY and CDR2 FYNNEI. Trimming removed 7 bases from V and 5 bases from J; junction bases left unmatched: 6. The CDR3 totals 14 residues.

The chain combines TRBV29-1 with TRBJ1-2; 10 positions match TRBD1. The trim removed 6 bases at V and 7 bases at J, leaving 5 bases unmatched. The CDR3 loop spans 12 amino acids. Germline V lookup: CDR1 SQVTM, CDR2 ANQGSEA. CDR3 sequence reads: CSVGDRGLGYTF. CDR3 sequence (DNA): TGCAGCGTCGGCGACAGGGGGCTTGGCTACACCTTC.

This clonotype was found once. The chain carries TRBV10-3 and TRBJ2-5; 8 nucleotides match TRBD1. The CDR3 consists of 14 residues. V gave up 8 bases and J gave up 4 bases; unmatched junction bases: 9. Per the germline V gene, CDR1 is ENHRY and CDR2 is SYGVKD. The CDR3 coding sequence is TGTGCCATCTCGTCCGGGACAGGAAGAGAGACCCAGTACTTC. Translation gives CAISSGTGRETQYF.

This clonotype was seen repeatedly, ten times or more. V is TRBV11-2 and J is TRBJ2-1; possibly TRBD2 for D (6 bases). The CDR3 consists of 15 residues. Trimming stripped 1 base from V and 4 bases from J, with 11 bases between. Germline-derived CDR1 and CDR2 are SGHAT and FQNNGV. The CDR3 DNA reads TGTGCCAGCAGCTTAGTGTGGGAGGAGTACAATGAGCAGTTCTTC. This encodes CASSLVWEEYNEQFF. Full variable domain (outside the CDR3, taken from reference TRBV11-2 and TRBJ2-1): EAGVAQSPRYKIIEKRQSVAFWCNPISGHATLYWYQQILGQGPKLLIQFQNNGVVDDSQLPKDRFSAERLKGVDSTLKIQPAKLEDSAVYLCASSLVWEEYNEQFFGPGTRLTVL.

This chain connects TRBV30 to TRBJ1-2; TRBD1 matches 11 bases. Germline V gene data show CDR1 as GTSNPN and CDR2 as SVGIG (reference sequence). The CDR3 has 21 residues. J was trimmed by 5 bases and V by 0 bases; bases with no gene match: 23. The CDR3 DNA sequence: TGTGCCTGGAGTGTAATTGGACAGCCTGGACAGGGGGCTGTGTTAGTTTATGGCTACACCTTC. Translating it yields CAWSVIGQPGQGAVLVYGYTF. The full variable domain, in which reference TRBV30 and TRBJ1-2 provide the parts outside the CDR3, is SQTIHQWPATLVQPVGSPLSLECTVEGTSNPNLYWYRQAAGRGLQLLFYSVGIGQISSEVPQNLSASRPQDRQFILSSKKLLLSDSGFYLCAWSVIGQPGQGAVLVYGYTFGSGTRLTVV.

CDR3 in amino acids: CASSSIGTDYGYTF. DNA for the CDR3: TGTGCCAGCAGTTCGATCGGGACAGATTATGGCTACACCTTC. The rearrangement links TRBV12-3 or TRBV12-4 to TRBJ1-2; 7 nucleotides line up with TRBD1. Trimming took 4 bases from V and 5 from J; bases not matched to a gene: 7. This CDR3 contains 14 residues.

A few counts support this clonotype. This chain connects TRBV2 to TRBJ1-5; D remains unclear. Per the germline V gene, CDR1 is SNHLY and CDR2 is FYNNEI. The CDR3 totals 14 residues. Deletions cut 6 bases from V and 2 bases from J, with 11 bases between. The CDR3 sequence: CASSGVSGNQPQHF. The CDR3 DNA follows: TGTGCCAGCAGCGGGGTTAGTGGCAATCAGCCCCAGCATTTT.